Presented here are 6 T cell receptor beta chains from one specimen sequenced in a study of post-analysis software for immune sequencing data. The antigens of these receptors remain unknown. Whole-study findings and limits: When patients were compared with controls, 4 or 5 TRBV segments were more frequent, TRBV5-6, TRBV5-1 and TRBV20-1 among them.

The TCR beta cDNA libraries carried unique molecular identifiers. TCRdb analysed the PCR reads with MiXCR anew, one entry per CDR3 protein. The repertoire holds approximately 460,000 distinct CDR3 sequences, with around 40% as singletons. Sequencing was performed on blood. The receptors derive from a girl aged 10-17 years with multiple sclerosis.

The rearrangement uses TRBV29-1 and TRBJ2-1; 9 nucleotides match TRBD1. V gave up 1 base and J gave up 5 bases; unmatched junction bases: 6. Germline V gene sequence: CDR1 SQVTM, CDR2 ANQGSEA. This CDR3 contains 15 residues. CDR3 DNA: TGCAGCGTTGAAGCCGGGACAGGGAAAAACAATGAGCAGTTCTTC. Protein: CSVEAGTGKNNEQFF.

The chain employs TRBV6-5 and TRBJ1-5; TRBD1 matches 7 bases. This CDR3 comprises 12 residues. The ends lost 5 bases at V and 14 bases at J; junction bases unmatched: 9. Germline CDR1 and CDR2: MNHEY and SVGAGI. The chain's CDR3 is CASSQQGSVEHF. The CDR3 coding sequence is TGTGCCAGCAGTCAACAGGGGAGCGTGGAGCATTTT.

This chain joins TRBV7-6 and TRBJ2-4, with D unresolved. The DNA end lines up better with TRBJ2-7; the J call may be wrong. The CDR3 spans 16 residues. Germline assignment: CDR1 SGHVS and CDR2 FNYEAQ. This CDR3 is CASSSFPQQRTYEQYF. Here the CDR3 DNA reads TGTGCCAGCAGCTCCTTCCCACAACAGAGGACCTACGAGCAGTACTTC.

The chain carries TRBV29-1 and TRBJ2-1; 7 positions match TRBD1. The CDR3 has 12 residues. The V segment lost 7 bases and the J segment 9 bases; nucleotides outside the gene matches: 9. Looked up from germline, CDR1 is SQVTM and CDR2 is ANQGSEA. CDR3 residues: CSGVYRGSEQFF. The CDR3 nucleotides are TGCAGCGGCGTTTACAGGGGAAGTGAGCAGTTCTTC.

The rearrangement uses TRBV20-1 and TRBJ1-2; D uncertain. The V gene lost 3 bases and the J gene lost 6 bases, with 5 bases spanning the gap. The length of the CDR3 is 10 residues. Germline V gene data show CDR1 as DFQATT and CDR2 as SNEGSKA (reference sequence). DNA of the CDR3: TGCAGTGCTAGTGGTAATGGCTACACCTTC. This sequence encodes CSASGNGYTF.

V and J are TRBV10-3 and TRBJ2-3, with D possibly TRBD1 on 6 matching bases. CDR1 is ENHRY, CDR2 SYGVKD, per germline. The V end lost 6 bases, the J end lost 0 bases, and 10 bases lay between the germline ends. The CDR3 sequence is 14 residues long. The CDR3 here is CAIRGAFSTDTQYF. The DNA for the CDR3 is TGTGCCATCAGGGGGGCCTTTAGCACAGATACGCAGTATTTT.